The clone carrying this T cell receptor beta chain was recorded only once. The sample comes from a study of control samples from healthy donors and cancer patients. The repertoire was sequenced with immunoSEQ multiplex PCR; TCRdb's copy has only in-frame clones and lacks some. The sample records about 160,000 clones, around 94% being singletons. The sequencing input was PBMCs. This receptor was identified in a man aged 55 to 69 with colorectal cancer.

In nucleotides, the CDR3 is TGTGCCAGCAGTTATGGGGACAGGGGCCTTCATGAAAAACTGTTTTTT. Amino acids: CASSYGDRGLHEKLFF. The chain has TRBV6-5 and TRBJ1-4; TRBD1 agrees at 10 bases. Trimming at V came to 3 bases and at J to 6 bases, leaving 7 bases not matched to a gene. This CDR3 region has 16 residues. From germline, CDR1 is MNHEY and CDR2 SVGAGI.